These T cell receptor beta chains were read from a single sample in a study of blood T cell repertoires in COVID-19. The protocol was immunoSEQ multiplex PCR, while the TCRdb copy is restricted to in-frame clones and leaves out a portion. The repertoire consists of roughly 100,000 clones, with roughly 92% occurring once and the leading ten covering roughly 1.9%. The material sequenced was peripheral blood. These TCRs come from a woman between 50 and 59 years old with COVID-19, enrolled during active disease. Each CDR3 is given with its conserved first and last residue. The order of the fields is V gene, clone size, D gene, J gene, CDR3 protein, CDR3 DNA. A D gene is named only where the DNA matches it firmly. Some rows have no size entry. The others give once, few or many, or a class for an expanded clone.

V: TRBV5-1
size: .
D: TRBD1
J: TRBJ1-1
CDR3: CASSLDRGTEAFF
DNA: TGCGCCAGCAGCTTGGACAGGGGGACTGAAGCTTTCTTT

V: TRBV6-6
size: .
D: .
J: TRBJ1-2
CDR3: CASSLLRDNYGYTF
DNA: TGTGCCAGCAGTTTGCTCAGGGATAACTATGGCTACACCTTC

V: TRBV7-2
size: .
D: .
J: TRBJ1-1
CDR3: CASSSDRNTEAFF
DNA: TGTGCCAGCAGTTCCGACAGGAACACTGAAGCTTTCTTT

V: TRBV14
size: .
D: .
J: TRBJ1-1
CDR3: CASSLQGPYEAFF
DNA: TGTGCCAGCAGCCTACAGGGTCCATATGAAGCTTTCTTT

V: TRBV4-1
size: .
D: TRBD2
J: TRBJ2-1
CDR3: CASSLVAGGTNEQFF
DNA: TGCGCCAGCAGCCTAGTAGCGGGGGGGACCAATGAGCAGTTCTTC

V: TRBV13
size: .
D: TRBD2
J: TRBJ2-3
CDR3: CASSPPGGGGTDTQYF
DNA: TGTGCCAGCAGCCCTCCCGGCGGGGGAGGCACAGATACGCAGTATTTT

V: TRBV10-3
size: .
D: .
J: TRBJ1-1
CDR3: CAISEGDTTEAFF
DNA: TGTGCCATCAGCGAAGGGGACACAACTGAAGCTTTCTTT

V: TRBV7-7
size: .
D: .
J: TRBJ1-2
CDR3: CASSLGRGNYGYTF
DNA: TGTGCCAGCAGCTTAGGACGGGGAAACTATGGCTACACCTTC

V: TRBV5-5
size: .
D: .
J: TRBJ2-6
CDR3: CASSLGTFSFSGANVLTF
DNA: TGTGCCAGCAGCCTGGGGACATTTTCCTTCTCTGGGGCCAACGTCCTGACTTTC

V: TRBV11-2
size: .
D: .
J: TRBJ2-1
CDR3: CASSLDLSGSAGPFF
DNA: TGTGCCAGCAGCTTAGATCTTTCGGGGTCGGCGGGTCCGTTCTTC

V: TRBV12-5
size: .
D: TRBD1
J: TRBJ1-2
CDR3: CASASGTGGGGYTF
DNA: TGTGCTAGTGCCTCCGGGACAGGGGGCGGCGGCTACACCTTC

V: TRBV6-5
size: few
D: .
J: TRBJ1-4
CDR3: CASNRQEKLFF
DNA: TGTGCCAGCAACCGACAGGAAAAACTGTTTTTT

V: TRBV7-2
size: .
D: TRBD1
J: TRBJ1-2
CDR3: CASSLGTGNPYYGYTF
DNA: TGTGCCAGCAGCTTAGGGACAGGGAATCCCTACTATGGCTACACCTTC

V: TRBV7-8
size: .
D: .
J: TRBJ1-2
CDR3: CASSLETVNYGYTF
DNA: TGTGCCAGCAGCTTAGAGACAGTTAACTATGGCTACACCTTC

V: TRBV19
size: .
D: .
J: TRBJ1-4
CDR3: CASSISGSEKLFF
DNA: TGTGCCAGTAGTATAAGCGGGAGTGAAAAACTGTTTTTT

V: TRBV5-1
size: few
D: .
J: TRBJ2-6
CDR3: CASSLTDSGANVLTF
DNA: TGCGCCAGCAGCTTGACAGACTCTGGGGCCAACGTCCTGACTTTC

V: TRBV18
size: .
D: .
J: TRBJ2-1
CDR3: CASARGTIYNEQFF
DNA: TGTGCCAGCGCCCGGGGTACTATCTACAATGAGCAGTTCTTC

V: TRBV20-1
size: .
D: .
J: TRBJ1-2
CDR3: CSATGKGGYTF
DNA: TGCAGTGCTACAGGGAAGGGCGGCTACACCTTC

V: TRBV2
size: .
D: TRBD1
J: TRBJ2-4
CDR3: CASSDPVGQANIQYF
DNA: TGTGCCAGCAGTGATCCAGTGGGACAGGCTAACATTCAGTACTTC

V: TRBV19
size: few
D: TRBD1
J: TRBJ1-5
CDR3: CASRGTANNQPQHF
DNA: TGTGCCAGTAGAGGGACAGCAAACAATCAGCCCCAGCATTTT

V: TRBV4-1
size: .
D: .
J: TRBJ2-1
CDR3: CASSQVQGGYEQFF
DNA: TGCGCCAGCAGCCAAGTCCAGGGGGGTTATGAGCAGTTCTTC

V: TRBV10-3
size: .
D: TRBD2
J: TRBJ2-1
CDR3: CAISDRGRAEYNEQFF
DNA: TGTGCCATCAGTGACCGCGGGAGGGCGGAATACAATGAGCAGTTCTTC

V: TRBV30
size: few
D: .
J: TRBJ2-1
CDR3: CAWSGRGDKQFF
DNA: TGTGCCTGGAGTGGGAGGGGAGACAAGCAGTTCTTC

V: TRBV30
size: .
D: TRBD1
J: TRBJ1-2
CDR3: CAWSGTGYGYTF
DNA: TGTGCCTGGAGTGGGACAGGGTATGGCTACACCTTC

V: TRBV10-3
size: .
D: TRBD2
J: TRBJ2-1
CDR3: CAISESELAGGRRSYNEQFF
DNA: TGTGCCATCAGTGAGTCCGAACTAGCGGGGGGTCGTAGATCCTACAATGAGCAGTTCTTC

V: TRBV11-3
size: .
D: .
J: TRBJ2-5
CDR3: CASSLDSLQETQYF
DNA: TGTGCCAGCAGCTTGGACAGCCTTCAAGAGACCCAGTACTTC

V: TRBV7-2
size: .
D: .
J: TRBJ1-4
CDR3: CASSARTVGKLFF
DNA: TGTGCCAGCAGCGCTAGGACAGTGGGAAAACTGTTTTTT

V: TRBV25-1
size: .
D: .
J: TRBJ1-1
CDR3: CASSVGPNTEAFF
DNA: TGTGCCAGCAGTGTGGGGCCGAACACTGAAGCTTTCTTT

V: TRBV5-4
size: .
D: TRBD1
J: TRBJ2-5
CDR3: CASSEDREETQYF
DNA: TGTGCCAGCAGCGAGGACAGGGAAGAGACCCAGTACTTC

V: TRBV30
size: once
D: .
J: TRBJ1-2
CDR3: CAWSPGLSGYGYTF
DNA: TGTGCCTGGAGTCCCGGCCTCAGCGGCTATGGCTACACCTTC

V: TRBV5-6
size: once
D: TRBD1
J: TRBJ1-5
CDR3: CASSLGTGVGNQPQHF
DNA: TGTGCCAGCAGCTTGGGGACAGGGGTAGGGAATCAGCCCCAGCATTTT

V: TRBV10-3
size: .
D: .
J: TRBJ1-5
CDR3: CAISERPGSNQPQHF
DNA: TGTGCCATCAGTGAACGACCGGGTAGCAATCAGCCCCAGCATTTT

V: TRBV6-5
size: .
D: .
J: TRBJ1-1
CDR3: CASSFLNSDTEAFF
DNA: TGTGCCAGCAGTTTCCTAAACTCGGACACTGAAGCTTTCTTT

V: TRBV20-1
size: .
D: TRBD2
J: TRBJ2-7
CDR3: CSASRLAATTYEQYF
DNA: TGCAGTGCTAGTAGACTAGCGGCCACCACCTACGAGCAGTACTTC

V: TRBV24-1
size: .
D: .
J: TRBJ1-2
CDR3: CATSDTGNGYGYTF
DNA: TGTGCCACCAGTGATACAGGGAACGGCTATGGCTACACCTTC

V: TRBV9
size: .
D: TRBD1
J: TRBJ2-7
CDR3: CASSAPGQGSPNEQYF
DNA: TGTGCCAGCAGCGCCCCGGGACAGGGGTCCCCCAACGAGCAGTACTTC

V: TRBV5-6
size: .
D: TRBD2
J: TRBJ2-2
CDR3: CASSSGGTGELFF
DNA: TGTGCCAGCAGTTCGGGGGGCACCGGGGAGCTGTTTTTT

V: TRBV11-3
size: .
D: .
J: TRBJ1-4
CDR3: CASSPGGRNNEKLFF
DNA: TGTGCCAGCAGCCCTGGGGGCAGGAATAATGAAAAACTGTTTTTT

V: TRBV18
size: .
D: .
J: TRBJ2-5
CDR3: CASSPTGFGETQYF
DNA: TGTGCCAGCTCACCAACAGGGTTCGGAGAGACCCAGTACTTC

V: TRBV10-2
size: .
D: TRBD1
J: TRBJ1-1
CDR3: CASSERGPKETEAFF
DNA: TGCGCCAGCAGTGAAAGGGGGCCTAAAGAGACTGAAGCTTTCTTT

V: TRBV27
size: .
D: TRBD1
J: TRBJ2-2
CDR3: CASSLVTGVGRELFF
DNA: TGTGCCAGCAGTTTAGTGACAGGGGTAGGGAGGGAGCTGTTTTTT

V: TRBV12-5
size: .
D: .
J: TRBJ1-3
CDR3: CASGLGGLPSGNTIYF
DNA: TGTGCTAGTGGTTTGGGTGGGCTTCCCTCTGGAAACACCATATATTTT

V: TRBV9
size: few
D: .
J: TRBJ1-6
CDR3: CASSPGPGNSPLHF
DNA: TGTGCCAGCAGCCCGGGTCCTGGGAATTCACCCCTCCACTTT

V: TRBV5-4
size: .
D: .
J: TRBJ1-1
CDR3: CASSLGNGASYTEAFF
DNA: TGTGCCAGCAGCTTGGGAAATGGGGCCAGTTACACTGAAGCTTTCTTT

V: TRBV19
size: .
D: .
J: TRBJ1-2
CDR3: CAIESPSTRGYTF
DNA: TGTGCCATCGAGTCCCCCTCGACACGAGGCTACACCTTC

V: TRBV27
size: .
D: TRBD1
J: TRBJ2-1
CDR3: CASSQRTGEAYNEQFF
DNA: TGTGCCAGCAGTCAGCGGACAGGGGAGGCCTACAATGAGCAGTTCTTC

V: TRBV9
size: .
D: .
J: TRBJ1-3
CDR3: CASTTLGVSGNTIYF
DNA: TGTGCCAGCACCACACTGGGCGTCTCTGGAAACACCATATATTTT